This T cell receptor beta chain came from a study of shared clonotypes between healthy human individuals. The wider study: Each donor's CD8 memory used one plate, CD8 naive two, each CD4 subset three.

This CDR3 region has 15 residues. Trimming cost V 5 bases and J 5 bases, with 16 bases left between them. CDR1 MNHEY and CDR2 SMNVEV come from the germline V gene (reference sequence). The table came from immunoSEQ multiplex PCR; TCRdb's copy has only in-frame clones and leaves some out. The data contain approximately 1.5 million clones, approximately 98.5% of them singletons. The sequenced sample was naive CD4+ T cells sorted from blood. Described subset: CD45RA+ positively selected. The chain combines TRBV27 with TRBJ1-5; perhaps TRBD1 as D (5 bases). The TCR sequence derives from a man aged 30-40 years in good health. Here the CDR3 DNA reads TGTGCCAGCAGTGACGACAGTGGTGGCGATCAGCCCCAGCATTTT. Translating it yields CASSDDSGGDQPQHF.